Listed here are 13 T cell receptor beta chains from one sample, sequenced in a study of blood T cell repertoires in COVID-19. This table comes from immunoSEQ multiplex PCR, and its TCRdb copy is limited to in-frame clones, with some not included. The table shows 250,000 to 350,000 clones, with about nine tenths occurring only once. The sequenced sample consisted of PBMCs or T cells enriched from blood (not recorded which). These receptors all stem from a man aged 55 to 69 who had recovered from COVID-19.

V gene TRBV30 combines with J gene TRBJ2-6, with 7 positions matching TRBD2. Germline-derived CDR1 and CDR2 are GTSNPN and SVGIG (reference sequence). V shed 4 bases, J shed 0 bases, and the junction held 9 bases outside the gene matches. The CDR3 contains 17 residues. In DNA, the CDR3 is TGTGCCTGGAAACTAGGGAGGGGACTCTCTGGGGCCAACGTCCTGACTTTC. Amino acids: CAWKLGRGLSGANVLTF.

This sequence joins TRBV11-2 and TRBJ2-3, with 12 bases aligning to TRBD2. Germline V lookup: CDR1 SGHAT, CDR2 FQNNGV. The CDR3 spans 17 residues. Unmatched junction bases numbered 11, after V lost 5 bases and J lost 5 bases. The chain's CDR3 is CASSLGLAGTYVDTQYF. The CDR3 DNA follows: TGTGCCAGCAGCCTAGGACTAGCGGGGACCTACGTAGATACGCAGTATTTT.

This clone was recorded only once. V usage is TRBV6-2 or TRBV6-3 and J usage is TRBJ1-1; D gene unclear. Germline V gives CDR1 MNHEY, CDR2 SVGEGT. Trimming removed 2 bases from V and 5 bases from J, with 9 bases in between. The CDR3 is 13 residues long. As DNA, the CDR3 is TGTGCCAGCAGTTACGTAGCTGGAACTGAAGCTTTCTTT. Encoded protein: CASSYVAGTEAFF.

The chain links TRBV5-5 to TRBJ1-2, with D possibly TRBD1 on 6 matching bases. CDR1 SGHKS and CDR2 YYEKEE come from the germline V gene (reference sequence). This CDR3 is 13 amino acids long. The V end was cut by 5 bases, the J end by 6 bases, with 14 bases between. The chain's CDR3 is CASRGANTNGYTF. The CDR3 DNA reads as TGTGCCAGCAGGGGGGCAAACACGAATGGCTACACCTTC.

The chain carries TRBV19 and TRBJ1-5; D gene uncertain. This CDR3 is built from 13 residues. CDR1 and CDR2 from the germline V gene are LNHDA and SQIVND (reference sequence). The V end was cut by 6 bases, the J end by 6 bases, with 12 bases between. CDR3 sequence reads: CASRPRQVQPQHF. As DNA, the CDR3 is TGTGCCAGTAGACCCCGGCAGGTTCAGCCCCAGCATTTT.

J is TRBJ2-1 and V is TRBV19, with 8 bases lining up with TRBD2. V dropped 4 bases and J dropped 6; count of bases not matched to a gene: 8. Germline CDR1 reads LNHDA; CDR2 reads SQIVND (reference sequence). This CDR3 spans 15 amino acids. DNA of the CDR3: TGTGCCAGTAGTACGGGACTAGGTTCTATCAATGAGCAGTTCTTC. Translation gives CASSTGLGSINEQFF.

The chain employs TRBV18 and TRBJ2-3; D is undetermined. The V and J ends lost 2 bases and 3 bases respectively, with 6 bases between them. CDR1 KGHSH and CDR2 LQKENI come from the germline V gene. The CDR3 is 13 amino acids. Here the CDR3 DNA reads TGTGCCAGCTCACCATCGCGTACAGATACGCAGTATTTT. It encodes CASSPSRTDTQYF. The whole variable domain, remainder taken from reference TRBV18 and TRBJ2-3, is NAGVMQNPRHLVRRRGQEARLRCSPMKGHSHVYWYRQLPEEGLKFMVYLQKENIIDESGMPKERFSAEFPKEGPSILRIQQVVRGDSAAYFCASSPSRTDTQYFGPGTRLTVL.

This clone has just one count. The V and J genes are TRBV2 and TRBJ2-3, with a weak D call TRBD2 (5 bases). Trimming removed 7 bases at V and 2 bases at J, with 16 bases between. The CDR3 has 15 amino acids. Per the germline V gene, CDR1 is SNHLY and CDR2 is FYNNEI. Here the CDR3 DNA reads TGTGCCAGCAAGGACTCCCGGGTTAACACAGATACGCAGTATTTT. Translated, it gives CASKDSRVNTDTQYF.

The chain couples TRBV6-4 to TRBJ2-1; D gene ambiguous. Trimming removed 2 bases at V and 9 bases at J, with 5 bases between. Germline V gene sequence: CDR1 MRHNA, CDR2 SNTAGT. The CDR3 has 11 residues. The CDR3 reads CASSDNSEQFF. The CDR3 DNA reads TGTGCCAGCAGTGACAACAGTGAGCAGTTCTTC.

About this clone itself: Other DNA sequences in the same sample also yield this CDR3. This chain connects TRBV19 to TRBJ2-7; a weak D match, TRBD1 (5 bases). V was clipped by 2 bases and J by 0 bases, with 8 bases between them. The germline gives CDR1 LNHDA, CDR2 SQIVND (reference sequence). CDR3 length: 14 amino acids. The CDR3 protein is CASSITGSSYEQYF. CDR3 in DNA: TGTGCCAGTAGTATAACAGGAAGCTCCTACGAGCAGTACTTC.

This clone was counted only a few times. The CDR3 region is CASSLQPGRQGSEAFF. The DNA of the CDR3 is TGCGCCAGCAGCTTGCAACCCGGGAGACAGGGCTCTGAAGCTTTCTTT. This chain uses TRBV5-1 with TRBJ1-1; 7 bases match TRBD1. Losses at the gene ends were 1 base for V and 6 bases for J; bases not matched to a gene: 12. This CDR3 is 16 amino acids long. The germline CDR1 and CDR2 sequences are SGHRS and YFSETQ.

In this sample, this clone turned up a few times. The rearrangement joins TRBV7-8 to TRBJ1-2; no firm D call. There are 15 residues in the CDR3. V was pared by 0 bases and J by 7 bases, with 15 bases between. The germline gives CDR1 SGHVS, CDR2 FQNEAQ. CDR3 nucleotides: TGTGCCAGCAGCTTAGCGGAGGGCGGGGTAGGTGGCTACACCTTC. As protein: CASSLAEGGVGGYTF.

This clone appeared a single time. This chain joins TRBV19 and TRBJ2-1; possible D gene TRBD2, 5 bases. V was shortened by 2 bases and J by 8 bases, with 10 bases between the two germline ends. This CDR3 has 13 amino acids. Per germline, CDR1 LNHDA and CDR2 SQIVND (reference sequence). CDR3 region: CASSIKDGDEQFF. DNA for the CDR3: TGTGCCAGTAGTATAAAGGACGGGGATGAGCAGTTCTTC.